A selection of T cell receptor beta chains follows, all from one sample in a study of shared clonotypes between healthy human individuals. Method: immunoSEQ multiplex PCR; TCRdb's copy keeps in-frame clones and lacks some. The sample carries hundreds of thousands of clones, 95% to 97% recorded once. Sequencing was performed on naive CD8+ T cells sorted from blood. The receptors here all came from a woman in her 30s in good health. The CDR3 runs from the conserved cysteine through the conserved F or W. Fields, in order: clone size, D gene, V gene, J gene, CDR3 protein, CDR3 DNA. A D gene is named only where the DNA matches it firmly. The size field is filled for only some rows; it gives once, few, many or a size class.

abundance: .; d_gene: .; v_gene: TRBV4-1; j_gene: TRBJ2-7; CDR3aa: CASSQDGMNYEQYF; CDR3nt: TGCGCCAGCAGCCAAGATGGGATGAACTACGAGCAGTACTTC
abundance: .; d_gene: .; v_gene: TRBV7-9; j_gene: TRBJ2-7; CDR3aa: CASSSDGHEQYF; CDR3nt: TGTGCCAGCAGCTCAGACGGACACGAGCAGTACTTC
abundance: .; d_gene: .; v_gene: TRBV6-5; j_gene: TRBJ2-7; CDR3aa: CAIGQPLTYEQYF; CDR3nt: TGTGCCATTGGACAGCCGCTTACCTACGAGCAGTACTTC
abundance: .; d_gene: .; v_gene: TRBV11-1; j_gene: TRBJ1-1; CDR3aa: CASSLGYGGENTEAFF; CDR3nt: TGTGCCAGCAGCTTAGGGTACGGTGGGGAGAACACTGAAGCTTTCTTT
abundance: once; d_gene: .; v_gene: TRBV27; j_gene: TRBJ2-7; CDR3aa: CASSPSLTPYEQYF; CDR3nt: TGTGCCAGCTCTCCTAGCCTAACCCCCTACGAGCAGTACTTC
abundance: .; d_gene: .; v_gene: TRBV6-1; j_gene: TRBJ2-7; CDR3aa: CASSEVGYEQYF; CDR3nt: TGTGCCAGCAGTGAAGTTGGTTACGAGCAGTACTTC
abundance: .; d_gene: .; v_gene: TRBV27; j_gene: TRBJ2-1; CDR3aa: CASSPSKGSIENEQFF; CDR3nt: TGTGCCAGCAGTCCATCTAAGGGGTCGATTGAAAATGAGCAGTTCTTC
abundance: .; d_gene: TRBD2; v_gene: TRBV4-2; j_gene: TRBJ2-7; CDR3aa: CASSQPASGTYEQYF; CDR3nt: TGTGCCAGCAGCCAACCTGCTAGCGGCACCTACGAGCAGTACTTC
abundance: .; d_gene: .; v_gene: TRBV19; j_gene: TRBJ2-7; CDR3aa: CASSLATGSYEQYF; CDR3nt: TGTGCCAGTAGTTTGGCCACAGGGTCCTACGAGCAGTACTTC
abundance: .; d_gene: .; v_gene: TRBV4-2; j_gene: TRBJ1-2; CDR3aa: CASSQTPQRGKNYGYTF; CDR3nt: TGTGCCAGCAGCCAGACCCCACAAAGGGGGAAGAACTATGGCTACACCTTC
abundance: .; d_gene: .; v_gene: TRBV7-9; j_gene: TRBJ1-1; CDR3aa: CASSSGLDTEAFF; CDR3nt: TGTGCCAGCAGCTCGGGCTTGGACACTGAAGCTTTCTTT
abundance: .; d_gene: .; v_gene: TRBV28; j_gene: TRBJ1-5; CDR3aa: CASSLYGVGQPQHF; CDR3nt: TGTGCCAGCAGTTTATATGGGGTTGGTCAGCCCCAGCATTTT
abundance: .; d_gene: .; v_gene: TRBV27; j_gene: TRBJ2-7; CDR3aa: CASSLFPGNYEQYF; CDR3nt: TGTGCCAGCAGTTTATTCCCTGGAAACTACGAGCAGTACTTC